This T cell receptor beta chain appears in the sequencing data of a study of early T cells in non-severe SARS-CoV-2 infection. Germline V CDR1 and CDR2: SGHDT, YYEEEE. V was shortened by 2 bases and J by 3 bases, with 9 bases between the two germline ends. The CDR3 consists of 14 residues. TCRdb independently ran MiXCR on the 5' RACE reads; one entry per CDR3 protein. The profile shows 85,000 to 120,000 distinct CDR3 sequences, about an eighth of them singletons. The chain combines TRBV5-6 with TRBJ2-1, with D tentatively TRBD2 (6 bases). This receptor was identified in an adult who was a healthcare worker with PCR-confirmed SARS-CoV-2 infection or an uninfected control (not recorded which). The sample was whole blood. In DNA form, the CDR3 reads TGTGCCAGCAGCTTTCCCGGGAGCTACAATGAGCAGTTCTTC. Protein sequence: CASSFPGSYNEQFF.